This is a list of T cell receptor beta chains from one sample in a study of long-term antiretroviral therapy in people with HIV. Assay: immunoSEQ multiplex PCR; the TCRdb copy retains only in-frame clones and omits some. Here the sample spans 22,000 or so clones, 84% being singletons. Sequenced material: unsorted PBMCs, taken about 6.1 years after starting antiretroviral therapy. The origin of the receptors is a man aged 25-45 years with HIV. CDR3s include the opening cysteine and the closing phenylalanine or tryptophan. The D gene is left open where the match is weak. Clone size is stated in some rows and not others, as once, few, many or a class when expanded.

j_call: TRBJ2-2; v_call: TRBV7-6; clone_size: few; d_call: -; cdr3_nt: TGTGCCAGCAGCCCAGTTTCCCCCGCGAACACCGGGGAGCTGTTTTTT; cdr3_aa: CASSPVSPANTGELFF
j_call: TRBJ2-1; v_call: TRBV28; clone_size: -; d_call: TRBD2; cdr3_nt: TGTGCCAGCAGGCCACTTACTAGCGGGGGGGCCTACAATGAGCAGTTCTTC; cdr3_aa: CASRPLTSGGAYNEQFF
j_call: TRBJ1-5; v_call: TRBV7-8; clone_size: once; d_call: -; cdr3_nt: TGTGCCAGCAGCGCCGGGACACAACAATATCAGCCCCAGCATTTT; cdr3_aa: CASSAGTQQYQPQHF
j_call: TRBJ2-1; v_call: TRBV7-6; clone_size: -; d_call: TRBD2; cdr3_nt: TGTGCCAGCAGCTCCTCTAGCGGGAGCAATGAGCAGTTCTTC; cdr3_aa: CASSSSSGSNEQFF
j_call: TRBJ2-7; v_call: TRBV6-5; clone_size: -; d_call: -; cdr3_nt: TGTGCCAGCAGTTACTCGGCGGAGGCCTACGAGCAGTACTTC; cdr3_aa: CASSYSAEAYEQYF
j_call: TRBJ2-7; v_call: TRBV5-6; clone_size: -; d_call: -; cdr3_nt: TGTGCCAGCAGCCGTAGGGACGGTAGCTACGAGCAGTACTTC; cdr3_aa: CASSRRDGSYEQYF
j_call: TRBJ2-7; v_call: TRBV10-3; clone_size: -; d_call: -; cdr3_nt: TGTGCCATCACGGAGGGTTTGGAGCAGTACTTC; cdr3_aa: CAITEGLEQYF
j_call: TRBJ2-7; v_call: TRBV9; clone_size: -; d_call: TRBD2; cdr3_nt: TGTGCCAGCAGCTCGCACGGGACTAGCGGCTCCTACGAGCAGTACTTC; cdr3_aa: CASSSHGTSGSYEQYF
j_call: TRBJ2-7; v_call: TRBV5-5; clone_size: -; d_call: -; cdr3_nt: TGTGCCAGCAGCTTGGTGGGAGACGAGCAGTACTTC; cdr3_aa: CASSLVGDEQYF
j_call: TRBJ2-7; v_call: TRBV18; clone_size: -; d_call: TRBD2; cdr3_nt: TGTGCCAGCTCACCGACCGCGGGACTAACCTACGAGCAGTACTTC; cdr3_aa: CASSPTAGLTYEQYF
j_call: TRBJ2-1; v_call: TRBV4-3; clone_size: -; d_call: TRBD2; cdr3_nt: TGCGCCAGCAGCCAAAGGGCTAGCGGGGGGGCAGATGAGCAGTTCTTC; cdr3_aa: CASSQRASGGADEQFF